Below, one T cell receptor (beta chain) is given with its context. Its antigen is still unknown. No base-level quality is on record; no much larger clone is a single base apart. The sample's time point, from its label and the paper: about 28 days (+/-7) after the second vaccine dose. What the treatment or condition label conveys for this sample: meningococcal conjugate vaccine given as trial control. Samples from vaccinated people were obtained from the UK trials COV001 and COV002, which included a single-blind randomized controlled phase 2/3 trial of AZD1222 (ChAdOx1 nCoV-19) in healthy adults. For TCRbeta chain sequencing, PBMC samples were collected from trial participants at day 0 and at day 28 after the second dose. This entry belongs to a study of T cell responses to AZD1222 COVID-19 vaccine (dated by TCRdb to about 2021). The study in broad terms: TCR sequencing covered about 230 trial participants: about 210 given two doses of AZD1222 and 26 given two doses of MenACWY control vaccine. Trial participants were enrolled by age into subgroups of 18-55, 56-69 and 70-plus years, and around 150, 28 and 57 TCR-sequenced participants, respectively, were included in these subgroups. On the study overall, not on this receptor specifically: Because no day 14 peak-response samples were available, repertoires were characterized only after the peak T cell response. After two AZD1222 doses, spike-specific TCR breadth and depth were significantly higher than at day 0 and than in MenACWY recipients. Most participants were white British and females outnumbered males, and the authors suggested that clonal diversity may have been underestimated. Conclusions about previously exposed vaccinees are limited because only six or seven AZD1222 recipients were SARS-CoV-2 seropositive at baseline. The vaccine-associated CD4 TCRs covered the entire spike protein, and the dominant responses fell in regions 160-218 and 743-854. In the small 56-69-year group, the increase in depth fell short of significance, most likely because of low power. Reportedly, almost half of the unique spike-specific TCRs recognized epitopes lying outside the regions that are mutated in the B.1.351 and B.1.1.7 variants.

The CDR3 sequence holds 14 residues, the cysteine and phenylalanine included. Here the CDR3 DNA is all that survives: 42 bases in frame from base 1. The junction carries 12 bases between V and J, which are trimmed by 3 bases and 4 bases respectively. The germline V gene sets CDR1 to KGHSH and CDR2 to LQKENI. The CDR3 regions of human TCRbeta chains were analyzed by immunosequencing. In the source study's methods: TCRs in the repertoires were matched against a reference library of SARS-CoV-2-specific TCRs that had been generated with the MIRA antigen-specificity platform. Breadth was defined as the fraction of unique TCRs that were SARS-CoV-2-associated. Depth was defined as the fraction of total T cells that were SARS-CoV-2-associated. Using the MIRA data, each spike-specific TCR was assigned both to the spike region to which the TCR was reactive and to a CD4 or CD8 class. Log10-transformed breadth and depth values were compared by one-way ANOVA with Sidak's multiple comparisons tests. TCRdb stores this immuneACCESS table with in-frame sequences only. Part of the clones is absent; in the studies checked, under half of the shortfall reflects unresolved V genes, and no reason is known for the rest. That table furnishes V, J and clone size, whereas the DNA furnished D and trimming. The sample table shows about 120,000 clones, and roughly 90% are seen once. The ten biggest clones cover 4% to 5% of the sample.

The sample was peripheral blood, taken 28 days after the second dose of the MenACWY control vaccine. Recombination connected TRBV18 to TRBJ2-5; confidence is insufficient to name the D gene. The clonotype originates from an adult who received the MenACWY meningococcal vaccine as a control. Here the CDR3 is given as CASSPLGRSETQYF. The nucleotides are TGTGCCAGCTCACCTCTAGGGCGCTCAGAGACCCAGTACTTC.